This TCR beta chain was retrieved from a study of tissue T cells after allogeneic stem cell transplantation. Study summary: Tissue samples with histologically apparent lymphocytes on H&E review were prioritized for sequencing.

This CDR3 region has 14 residues. With 5 bases removed from V and 1 base from J, the gap between germline ends came to 11 bases. Germline V gene lookup returns CDR1 SGHDN and CDR2 FVKESK. Several lines of graft-versus-host disease therapy were given to all patients, all with gastrointestinal involvement. This table comes from immunoSEQ multiplex PCR, and its TCRdb copy is limited to in-frame clones, with some not included. The sample yields fewer than 9,500 clones, just under 80% seen once. Study outcomes and limitations: Few T cell clones were shared across patients, but motif clusters showed tissue-specific shared signatures. In patients and mice, blood and spleen missed much of tissue repertoire.

Notes on this clone: Its antigen remains unidentified.

This specimen was skin, taken at autopsy. V is TRBV14 and J is TRBJ1-1; no firm D call. The TCR originated in a male patient of 60 years or more with steroid-refractory graft-versus-host disease after an allogeneic stem cell transplant. The graft donor may have contributed some T cells. CDR3 bases: TGTGCCAGCAGCTCACCCTTTTGGAACACTGAAGCTTTCTTT. Translation gives CASSSPFWNTEAFF.